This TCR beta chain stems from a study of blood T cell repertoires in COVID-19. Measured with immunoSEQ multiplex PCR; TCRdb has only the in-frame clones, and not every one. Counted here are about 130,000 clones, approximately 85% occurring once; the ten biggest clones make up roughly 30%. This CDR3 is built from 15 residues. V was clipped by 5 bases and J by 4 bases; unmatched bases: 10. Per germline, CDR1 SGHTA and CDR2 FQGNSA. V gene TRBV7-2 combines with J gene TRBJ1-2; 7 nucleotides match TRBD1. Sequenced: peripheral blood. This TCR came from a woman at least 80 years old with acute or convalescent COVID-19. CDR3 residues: CASSVSRDRLYGYTF. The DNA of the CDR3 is TGTGCCAGCAGCGTTAGCCGGGACAGACTCTATGGCTACACCTTC. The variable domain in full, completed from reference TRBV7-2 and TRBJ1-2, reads GAGVSQSPSNKVTEKGKDVELRCDPISGHTALYWYRQSLGQGLEFLIYFQGNSAPDKSGLPSDRFSAERTGGSVSTLTIQRTQQEDSAVYLCASSVSRDRLYGYTFGSGTRLTVV.